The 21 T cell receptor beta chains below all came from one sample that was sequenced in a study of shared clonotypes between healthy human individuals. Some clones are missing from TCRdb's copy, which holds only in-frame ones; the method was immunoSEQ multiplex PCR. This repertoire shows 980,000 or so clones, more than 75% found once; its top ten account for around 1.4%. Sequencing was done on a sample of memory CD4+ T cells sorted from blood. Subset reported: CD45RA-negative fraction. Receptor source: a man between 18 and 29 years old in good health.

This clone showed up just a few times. CDR3 in DNA: TGTGCCAGTACCAAACAGGGGGCGGCTAGCAATCAGCCCCAGCATTTT. It specifies CASTKQGAASNQPQHF. The genes are TRBV19 and TRBJ1-5; TRBD1 matches 9 bases. The junction had 7 bases not matched to a gene; V was cut back by 7 bases and J by 0 bases. This CDR3 is 16 amino acids long. Germline CDR1 LNHDA, CDR2 SQIVND (reference sequence).

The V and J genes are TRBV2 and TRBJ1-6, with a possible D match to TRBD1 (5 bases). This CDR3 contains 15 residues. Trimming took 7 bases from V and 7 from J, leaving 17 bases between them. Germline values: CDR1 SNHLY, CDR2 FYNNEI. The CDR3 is CASTGRSGGNSPLHF. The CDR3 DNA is TGTGCCAGCACCGGACGCTCCGGGGGGAATTCACCCCTCCACTTT.

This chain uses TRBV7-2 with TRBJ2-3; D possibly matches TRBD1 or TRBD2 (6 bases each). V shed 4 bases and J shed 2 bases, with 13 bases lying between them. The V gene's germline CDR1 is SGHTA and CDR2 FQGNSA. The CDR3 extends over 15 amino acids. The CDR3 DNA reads TGTGCCAGCAGCTCGCGGGGACAATTCACAGATACGCAGTATTTT. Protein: CASSSRGQFTDTQYF.

Written as DNA, the CDR3 is TGCGCCAGCAGCGTAACAGGTATGAGCACTGAAGCTTTCTTT. Translation: CASSVTGMSTEAFF. The chain combines TRBV5-1 with TRBJ1-1; D is possibly TRBD1 (5 bases). Deletions cut 4 bases from V and 4 bases from J, with 14 bases between. The length of the CDR3 is 14 residues. Germline V gene data show CDR1 as SGHRS and CDR2 as YFSETQ.

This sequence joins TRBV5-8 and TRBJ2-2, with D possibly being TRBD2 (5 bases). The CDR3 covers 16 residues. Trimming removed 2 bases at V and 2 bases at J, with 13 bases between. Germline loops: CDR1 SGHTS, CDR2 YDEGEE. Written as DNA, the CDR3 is TGTGCCAGCAGCTTTGAGCGGCAGACTAACACCGGGGAGCTGTTTTTT. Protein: CASSFERQTNTGELFF.

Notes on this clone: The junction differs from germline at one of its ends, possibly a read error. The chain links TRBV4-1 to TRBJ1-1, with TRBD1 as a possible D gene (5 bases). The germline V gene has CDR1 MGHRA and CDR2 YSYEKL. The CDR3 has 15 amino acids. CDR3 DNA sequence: TGCGCCAGCAGTCAAGGGGATATTTTTAACACTGAAGCTTTCTTT. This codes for CASSQGDIFNTEAFF.

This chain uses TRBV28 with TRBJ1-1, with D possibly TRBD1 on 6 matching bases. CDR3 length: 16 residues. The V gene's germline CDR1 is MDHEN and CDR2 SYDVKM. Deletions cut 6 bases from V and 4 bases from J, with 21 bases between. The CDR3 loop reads CASRPGGGQGRTEAFF. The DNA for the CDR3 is TGTGCCAGCAGACCGGGAGGGGGGCAGGGACGCACTGAAGCTTTCTTT.

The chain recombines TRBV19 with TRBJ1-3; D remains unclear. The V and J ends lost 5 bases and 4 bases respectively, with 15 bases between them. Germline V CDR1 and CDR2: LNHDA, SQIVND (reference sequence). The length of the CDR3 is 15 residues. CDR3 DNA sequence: TGTGCCAGTAGTGACGGTCAGTACTCGGGAAACACCATATATTTT. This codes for CASSDGQYSGNTIYF.

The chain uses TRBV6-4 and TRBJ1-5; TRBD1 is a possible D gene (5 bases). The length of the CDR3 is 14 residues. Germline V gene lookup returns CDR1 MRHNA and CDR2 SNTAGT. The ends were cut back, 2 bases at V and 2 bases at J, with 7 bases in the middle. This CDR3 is CASSDQGGNQPQHF. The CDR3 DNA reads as TGTGCCAGCAGTGACCAGGGAGGCAATCAGCCCCAGCATTTT.

This chain's CDR3 is CASSLRVNLQETQYF. CDR3 sequence (DNA): TGTGCCAGCAGCTTGAGGGTAAACTTACAAGAGACCCAGTACTTC. The rearrangement links TRBV11-2 to TRBJ2-5; D is perhaps TRBD2 (5 bases). The length of the CDR3 is 15 residues. V lost 3 bases to trimming and J lost 2 bases, with 13 bases between them. Germline values: CDR1 SGHAT, CDR2 FQNNGV.

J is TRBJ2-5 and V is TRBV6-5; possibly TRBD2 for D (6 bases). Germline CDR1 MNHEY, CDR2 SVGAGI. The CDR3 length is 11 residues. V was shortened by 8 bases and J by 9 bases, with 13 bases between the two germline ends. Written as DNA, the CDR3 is TGTGCCAGCGGCCGGGAGTGGGCCCAGTACTTC. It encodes CASGREWAQYF.

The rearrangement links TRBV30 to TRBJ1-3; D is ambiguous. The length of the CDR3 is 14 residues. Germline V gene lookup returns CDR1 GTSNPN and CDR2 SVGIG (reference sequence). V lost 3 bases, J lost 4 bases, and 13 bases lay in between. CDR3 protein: CAWSSGGPGNTIYF. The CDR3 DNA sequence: TGTGCCTGGAGCTCAGGAGGGCCGGGAAACACCATATATTTT.

The CDR3 DNA is TGTGCCAGCAGCCCCACTAGCGGGGACCCCCCCGGCGAGCAGTACTTC. It is translated as CASSPTSGDPPGEQYF. The chain has TRBV11-2 and TRBJ2-7, with TRBD2 matching 10 bases. The germline gives CDR1 SGHAT, CDR2 FQNNGV. CDR3 size: 16 residues. V trimming: 5 bases; J trimming: 6 bases; junction bases outside the gene matches: 13.

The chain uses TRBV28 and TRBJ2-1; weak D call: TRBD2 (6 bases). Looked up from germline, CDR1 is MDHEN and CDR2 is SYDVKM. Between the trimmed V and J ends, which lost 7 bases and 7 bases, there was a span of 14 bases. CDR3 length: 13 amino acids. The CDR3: CASTNPGRNEQFF. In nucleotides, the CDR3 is TGTGCCAGCACAAATCCAGGGAGGAATGAGCAGTTCTTC.

CDR3 residues: CASSLQLYEQYF. The CDR3 DNA follows: TGTGCCAGCAGTTTACAGCTTTACGAGCAGTACTTC. The chain employs TRBV28 and TRBJ2-7; no clear D. This CDR3 has 12 amino acids. Trimming pared 2 bases from V and 4 bases from J, leaving 6 bases between. CDR1 is MDHEN and CDR2 is SYDVKM in the germline V gene.

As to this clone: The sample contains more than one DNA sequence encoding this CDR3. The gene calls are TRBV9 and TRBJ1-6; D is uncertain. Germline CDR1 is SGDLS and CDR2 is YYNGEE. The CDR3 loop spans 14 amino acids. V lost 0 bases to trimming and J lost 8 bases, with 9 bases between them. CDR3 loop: CASSVGPLDSPLHF. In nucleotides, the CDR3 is TGTGCCAGCAGCGTAGGGCCACTAGATTCACCCCTCCACTTT.

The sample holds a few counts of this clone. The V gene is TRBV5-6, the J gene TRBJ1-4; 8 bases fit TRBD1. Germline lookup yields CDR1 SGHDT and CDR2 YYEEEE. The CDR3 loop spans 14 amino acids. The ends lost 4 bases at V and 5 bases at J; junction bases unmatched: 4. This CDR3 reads CASSLGDRNEKLFF. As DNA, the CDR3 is TGTGCCAGCAGCCTCGGGGACAGGAATGAAAAACTGTTTTTT.

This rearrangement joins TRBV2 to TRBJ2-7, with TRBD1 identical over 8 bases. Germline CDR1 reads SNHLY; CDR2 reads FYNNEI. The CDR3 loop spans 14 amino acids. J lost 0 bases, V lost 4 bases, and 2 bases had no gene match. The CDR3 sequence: CASSVDRASYEQYF. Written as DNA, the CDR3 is TGTGCCAGCAGTGTGGACAGGGCCTCCTACGAGCAGTACTTC. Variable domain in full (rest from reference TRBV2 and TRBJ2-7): EPEVTQTPSHQVTQMGQEVILRCVPISNHLYFYWYRQILGQKVEFLVSFYNNEISEKSEIFDDQFSVERPDGSNFTLKIRSTKLEDSAMYFCASSVDRASYEQYFGPGTRLTVT.

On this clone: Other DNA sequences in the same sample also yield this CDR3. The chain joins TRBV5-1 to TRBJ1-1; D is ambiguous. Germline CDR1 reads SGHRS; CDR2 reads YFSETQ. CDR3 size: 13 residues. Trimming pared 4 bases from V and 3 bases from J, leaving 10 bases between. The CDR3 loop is CASSLGGDTEAFF. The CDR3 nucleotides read TGCGCCAGCAGCCTGGGCGGGGACACTGAAGCTTTCTTT.

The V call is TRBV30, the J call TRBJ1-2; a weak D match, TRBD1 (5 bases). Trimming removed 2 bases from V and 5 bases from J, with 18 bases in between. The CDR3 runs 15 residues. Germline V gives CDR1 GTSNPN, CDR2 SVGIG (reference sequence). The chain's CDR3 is CAWSIPEKRGYGYTF. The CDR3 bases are TGTGCCTGGAGTATTCCAGAGAAGAGGGGTTATGGCTACACCTTC.

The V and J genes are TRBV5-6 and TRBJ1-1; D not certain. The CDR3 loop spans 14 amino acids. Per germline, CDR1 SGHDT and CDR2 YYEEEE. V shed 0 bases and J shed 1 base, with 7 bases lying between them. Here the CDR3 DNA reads TGTGCCAGCAGCTTGGGGGGAAAGAACACTGAAGCTTTCTTT. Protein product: CASSLGGKNTEAFF.